This section outlines one T cell receptor (beta chain) sequence together with its context. Profiled with immunoSEQ multiplex PCR; TCRdb holds only in-frame clones, not every one. The data show about 2.1 million clones, 90% to 95% seen once. This record belongs to a study of shared clonotypes between healthy human individuals. Positively selected for CCR7, the CD45RO-negative cells used as naive CD8 cells excluded terminally differentiated effector memory CD45RA+ cells. Germline values: CDR1 SGHDT, CDR2 YYEEEE. Germline trimming cut 0 bases from V and 12 bases from J; bases unmatched to any gene: 4. CDR3 length equals 14 residues.

Sequencing input: naive CD8+ T cells from PBMCs. This chain uses TRBV5-6 with TRBJ2-1; TRBD2 aligns across 12 bases. The sequence was collected from a man younger than 35 in good health. Some clones in this sample may be carry-over from other donors' samples. The DNA of the CDR3 is TGTGCCAGCAGCTTGGAGACTAGCGGGAGAGGGCAGTTCTTC. Amino acid sequence: CASSLETSGRGQFF.